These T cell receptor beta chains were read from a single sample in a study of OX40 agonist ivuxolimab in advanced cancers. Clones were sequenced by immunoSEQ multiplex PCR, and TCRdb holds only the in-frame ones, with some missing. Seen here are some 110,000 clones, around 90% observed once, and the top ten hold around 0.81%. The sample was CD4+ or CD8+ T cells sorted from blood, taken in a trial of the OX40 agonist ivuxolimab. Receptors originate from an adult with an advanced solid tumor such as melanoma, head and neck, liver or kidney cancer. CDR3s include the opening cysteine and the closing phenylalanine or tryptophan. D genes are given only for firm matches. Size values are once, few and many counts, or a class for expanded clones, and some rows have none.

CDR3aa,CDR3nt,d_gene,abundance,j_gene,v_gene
CASSLGQGAYGYTF,TGCGCCAGCAGCTTGGGACAGGGAGCCTATGGCTACACCTTC,TRBD1,once,TRBJ1-2,TRBV5-1
CASSQDWGLNYGYTF,TGTGCCAGCAGCCAAGATTGGGGGCTGAACTATGGCTACACCTTC,.,.,TRBJ1-2,TRBV5-4
CASSSRQGADYGYTF,TGTGCCAGCAGCTCTCGACAGGGGGCGGACTATGGCTACACCTTC,TRBD1,once,TRBJ1-2,TRBV6-5
CASSLTIDYEQYF,TGTGCCAGCAGCTTAACGATCGACTACGAGCAGTACTTC,.,.,TRBJ2-7,TRBV7-9
CASSAGKDYGYTF,TGTGCCAGCAGCGCCGGGAAGGACTATGGCTACACCTTC,.,.,TRBJ1-2,TRBV7-9
CASGFGRSSYNEQFF,TGTGCTAGTGGTTTTGGCCGAAGCTCCTACAATGAGCAGTTCTTC,.,.,TRBJ2-1,TRBV12-5
CASSLEGAVGNQPQHF,TGTGCCAGCAGCTTAGAGGGCGCGGTGGGGAATCAGCCCCAGCATTTT,.,once,TRBJ1-5,TRBV7-9
CASSQGRAPGELFF,TGTGCCAGCAGTCAAGGGAGGGCCCCCGGGGAGCTGTTTTTT,TRBD2,.,TRBJ2-2,TRBV2
CASSLSGGTYEQYF,TGTGCCAGTAGTCTTTCAGGGGGCACGTACGAGCAGTACTTC,TRBD1,.,TRBJ2-7,TRBV19
CASRNGGTADEAFF,TGTGCCAGCAGAAATGGAGGGACGGCCGATGAAGCTTTCTTT,.,.,TRBJ1-1,TRBV28
CASSSGRGNTGELFF,TGCGCCAGCAGCTCGGGCAGGGGTAACACCGGGGAGCTGTTTTTT,.,.,TRBJ2-2,TRBV5-1
CASSQSTAVSYEQYF,TGTGCCAGCAGCCAGTCGACAGCAGTCTCCTACGAGCAGTACTTC,.,.,TRBJ2-7,TRBV4-2
CSVEGGIIGYEQYF,TGCAGCGTTGAAGGGGGGATTATTGGGTACGAGCAGTACTTC,.,.,TRBJ2-7,TRBV29-1
CASSQPTSGSIGELFF,TGCGCCAGCAGCCAACCGACTAGCGGGAGTATCGGGGAGCTGTTTTTT,TRBD2,.,TRBJ2-2,TRBV5-1
CASSLTSGSGGETQYF,TGCGCCAGCAGCCTAACTAGCGGGAGTGGGGGAGAGACCCAGTACTTC,TRBD2,.,TRBJ2-5,TRBV5-1
CASSLGWVGNQPQHF,TGTGCCAGCAGCTTAGGATGGGTCGGCAATCAGCCCCAGCATTTT,.,.,TRBJ1-5,TRBV7-8
CANSRDRGREQYF,TGTGCCAACTCCCGGGACAGGGGTCGCGAGCAGTACTTC,TRBD1,once,TRBJ2-7,TRBV6-1
CAIRMTDGPTGELFF,TGTGCCATCAGAATGACAGACGGGCCCACCGGGGAGCTGTTTTTT,.,.,TRBJ2-2,TRBV10-3
CASSVEGGNTIYF,TGTGCCAGCAGCGTAGAAGGGGGAAACACCATATATTTT,.,.,TRBJ1-3,TRBV9
CASSLVGGAWAPDTQYF,TGTGCCAGCAGCTTAGTGGGGGGAGCTTGGGCCCCAGATACGCAGTATTTT,.,.,TRBJ2-3,TRBV7-9
CASSPRTSGSTGTGELFF,TGTGCCAGTAGTCCAAGGACTAGCGGCTCAACGGGGACCGGGGAGCTGTTTTTT,TRBD2,.,TRBJ2-2,TRBV19
CASSWDSGGQPQHF,TGCGCCAGCAGCTGGGACTCAGGAGGTCAGCCCCAGCATTTT,.,.,TRBJ1-5,TRBV5-1
CASSYRDGPYEQYF,TGTGCCAGCAGTTACCGGGACGGACCCTACGAGCAGTACTTC,.,.,TRBJ2-7,TRBV6-6
CASSYDSYEQYF,TGCGCCAGCAGCTACGATTCCTACGAGCAGTACTTC,.,.,TRBJ2-7,TRBV5-1
CASSLGGGEQFF,TGTGCCAGCAGCTTAGGCGGCGGTGAGCAGTTCTTC,.,.,TRBJ2-1,TRBV7-6
CASSDRHTDTQYF,TGTGCCAGCAGTGACAGGCACACAGATACGCAGTATTTT,.,.,TRBJ2-3,TRBV25-1
CASSLNSWTSGSSEQYF,TGTGCCAGCAGCTTAAATTCTTGGACTAGCGGGAGTAGTGAGCAGTACTTC,TRBD2,.,TRBJ2-7,TRBV7-2
CASSQDHPAGGHSNQPQHF,TGCGCCAGCAGCCAAGATCATCCGGCAGGCGGCCATAGCAATCAGCCCCAGCATTTT,.,.,TRBJ1-5,TRBV4-1
CASSLGGTSRETQYF,TGTGCCAGCAGCTTAGGAGGGACGTCCAGAGAGACCCAGTACTTC,.,.,TRBJ2-5,TRBV7-6
CASSTTQIAKNIQYF,TGTGCCAGCAGTACCACCCAGATAGCCAAAAACATTCAGTACTTC,.,.,TRBJ2-4,TRBV27
CASSISGGQREAFF,TGTGCCAGTAGTATATCAGGGGGACAAAGGGAAGCTTTCTTT,TRBD1,.,TRBJ1-1,TRBV19
CASSQVSGSSYEQYF,TGCGCCAGCAGCCAAGTGTCAGGGAGCTCCTACGAGCAGTACTTC,.,.,TRBJ2-7,TRBV4-3
CASSYGTENYEQYF,TGTGCCAGCAGCTACGGGACTGAAAACTACGAGCAGTACTTC,.,.,TRBJ2-7,TRBV6-5
CASSPGTITYEQYF,TGTGCCAGCTCACCGGGGACGATCACCTACGAGCAGTACTTC,.,.,TRBJ2-7,TRBV18
CASSPLGDQPQHF,TGTGCCAGCTCACCTTTAGGGGATCAGCCCCAGCATTTT,.,.,TRBJ1-5,TRBV18
CASSAYLSVAQFF,TGTGCCAGCAGCGCTTACCTATCGGTGGCGCAGTTCTTC,.,.,TRBJ2-1,TRBV7-2
CASSGPRGQPQHF,TGTGCCAGCAGTGGCCCCCGCGGTCAGCCCCAGCATTTT,.,once,TRBJ1-5,TRBV2